This is a list of T cell receptor beta chains from one sample in a study of shared clonotypes between healthy human individuals. This table comes from immunoSEQ multiplex PCR, and its TCRdb copy is limited to in-frame clones, with some not included. The repertoire includes approximately 2.5 million clones, 80% to 95% of them detected once, and 0.35% to 0.45% sits in the top ten. Sequencing input: naive CD4+ T cells from PBMCs. The receptors come from a young man in good health. Some clones in this sample may be carry-over from other donors' samples. CDR3s include the opening cysteine and the closing phenylalanine or tryptophan. A D gene is named only where the DNA matches it firmly. Clone size is not always given. Where it is, it says once, few, many or a class for expanded clones.

v_gene: TRBV5-1; abundance: NA; j_gene: TRBJ2-3; d_gene: NA; CDR3aa: CASSWDIGTDTQYF; CDR3nt: TGCGCCAGCAGCTGGGATATCGGCACAGATACGCAGTATTTT
v_gene: TRBV28; abundance: NA; j_gene: TRBJ1-4; d_gene: NA; CDR3aa: CASSLGFQAEKLFF; CDR3nt: TGTGCCAGCAGTTTGGGCTTCCAAGCTGAAAAACTGTTTTTT
v_gene: TRBV6-1; abundance: NA; j_gene: TRBJ2-7; d_gene: TRBD1; CDR3aa: CASSERGRSIEQYF; CDR3nt: TGTGCCAGCAGTGAAAGGGGGCGATCTATCGAGCAGTACTTC
v_gene: TRBV5-4; abundance: NA; j_gene: TRBJ2-2; d_gene: TRBD2; CDR3aa: CASSLGGRTTGELFF; CDR3nt: TGTGCCAGCAGCTTGGGCGGGAGAACCACCGGGGAGCTGTTTTTT
v_gene: TRBV4-1; abundance: NA; j_gene: TRBJ1-1; d_gene: TRBD1; CDR3aa: CASSQRAGQGGYTEAFF; CDR3nt: TGCGCCAGCAGCCAAAGAGCCGGACAGGGGGGATACACTGAAGCTTTCTTT
v_gene: TRBV13; abundance: NA; j_gene: TRBJ2-1; d_gene: NA; CDR3aa: CASSSKTLSSYNEQFF; CDR3nt: TGTGCCAGCAGCTCAAAGACCCTAAGCTCCTACAATGAGCAGTTCTTC
v_gene: TRBV6-1; abundance: NA; j_gene: TRBJ2-1; d_gene: TRBD1; CDR3aa: CASSATGTGGFNEQFF; CDR3nt: TGTGCCAGCAGTGCGACCGGGACAGGGGGTTTCAATGAGCAGTTCTTC
v_gene: TRBV4-1; abundance: NA; j_gene: TRBJ2-1; d_gene: NA; CDR3aa: CASSPRTAKKRGEQFF; CDR3nt: TGCGCCAGCAGCCCCCGCACAGCTAAGAAACGTGGTGAGCAGTTCTTC
v_gene: TRBV5-5; abundance: NA; j_gene: TRBJ2-7; d_gene: NA; CDR3aa: CASSLTAGGSYEQYF; CDR3nt: TGTGCCAGCAGCCTAACGGCCGGCGGCTCCTACGAGCAGTACTTC
v_gene: TRBV6-4; abundance: NA; j_gene: TRBJ2-2; d_gene: NA; CDR3aa: CASSPSGTGELFF; CDR3nt: TGTGCCAGCAGCCCCTCGGGCACCGGGGAGCTGTTTTTT
v_gene: TRBV28; abundance: NA; j_gene: TRBJ2-2; d_gene: TRBD2; CDR3aa: CASRASGRSDTGELFF; CDR3nt: TGTGCCAGCAGGGCTAGCGGGAGATCGGACACCGGGGAGCTGTTTTTT
v_gene: TRBV11-2; abundance: NA; j_gene: TRBJ2-1; d_gene: TRBD2; CDR3aa: CASSHYSGRDNNEQFF; CDR3nt: TGTGCCAGCAGCCATTATAGCGGGAGGGATAACAATGAGCAGTTCTTC
v_gene: TRBV12-5; abundance: NA; j_gene: TRBJ2-1; d_gene: NA; CDR3aa: CASGSPGTAYNEQFF; CDR3nt: TGTGCTAGTGGTTCACCTGGAACAGCCTACAATGAGCAGTTCTTC
v_gene: TRBV4-2; abundance: NA; j_gene: TRBJ2-2; d_gene: NA; CDR3aa: CASSPLPGGIGELFF; CDR3nt: TGTGCCAGCAGCCCATTACCAGGGGGGATCGGGGAGCTGTTTTTT
v_gene: TRBV6-5; abundance: NA; j_gene: TRBJ1-5; d_gene: NA; CDR3aa: CASSFTGTSQPQHF; CDR3nt: TGTGCCAGCAGTTTCACCGGGACCTCACAGCCCCAGCATTTT
v_gene: TRBV11-3; abundance: NA; j_gene: TRBJ2-2; d_gene: NA; CDR3aa: CASSPLTGELFF; CDR3nt: TGTGCCAGCAGCCCGCTAACCGGGGAGCTGTTTTTT
v_gene: TRBV27; abundance: NA; j_gene: TRBJ2-2; d_gene: NA; CDR3aa: CATRVPGRTNTGELFF; CDR3nt: TGTGCCACCAGAGTCCCGGGACGGACGAACACCGGGGAGCTGTTTTTT
v_gene: TRBV5-4; abundance: NA; j_gene: TRBJ2-2; d_gene: NA; CDR3aa: CASSRRTGELFF; CDR3nt: TGTGCCAGCAGCCGGCGTACCGGGGAGCTGTTTTTT
v_gene: TRBV29-1; abundance: few; j_gene: TRBJ1-1; d_gene: TRBD1; CDR3aa: CSSRTGWTEAFF; CDR3nt: TGCAGCTCCAGGACAGGGTGGACTGAAGCTTTCTTT
v_gene: TRBV9; abundance: once; j_gene: TRBJ2-3; d_gene: TRBD2; CDR3aa: CASSVGASGYQADTQYF; CDR3nt: TGTGCCAGCAGCGTAGGCGCTAGCGGCTATCAAGCAGATACGCAGTATTTT
v_gene: TRBV28; abundance: NA; j_gene: TRBJ2-3; d_gene: TRBD2; CDR3aa: CASSQAGESTDTQYF; CDR3nt: TGTGCCAGCAGTCAAGCGGGAGAGAGCACAGATACGCAGTATTTT
v_gene: TRBV6-5; abundance: once; j_gene: TRBJ1-3; d_gene: NA; CDR3aa: CASSYGTNSGNTIYF; CDR3nt: TGTGCCAGCAGTTACGGCACCAACTCTGGAAACACCATATATTTT
v_gene: TRBV25-1; abundance: NA; j_gene: TRBJ1-1; d_gene: NA; CDR3aa: CASSEWREAFF; CDR3nt: TGTGCCAGCAGTGAATGGAGGGAAGCTTTCTTT
v_gene: TRBV30; abundance: once; j_gene: TRBJ1-1; d_gene: NA; CDR3aa: CAWSPGRRMNTEAFF; CDR3nt: TGTGCCTGGAGTCCCGGCCGACGAATGAACACTGAAGCTTTCTTT
v_gene: TRBV5-4; abundance: NA; j_gene: TRBJ2-7; d_gene: NA; CDR3aa: CASSSLREQYF; CDR3nt: TGTGCCAGCAGCTCCTTAAGGGAGCAGTACTTC
v_gene: TRBV5-1; abundance: NA; j_gene: TRBJ1-5; d_gene: TRBD1; CDR3aa: CASSEDRSGQPQHF; CDR3nt: TGCGCCAGCAGCGAGGACAGGTCGGGTCAGCCCCAGCATTTT
v_gene: TRBV30; abundance: few; j_gene: TRBJ1-1; d_gene: NA; CDR3aa: CAWSGGFMNTEAFF; CDR3nt: TGTGCCTGGAGTGGTGGGTTCATGAACACTGAAGCTTTCTTT
v_gene: TRBV11-2; abundance: NA; j_gene: TRBJ2-5; d_gene: TRBD1; CDR3aa: CASSPNRGKTQYF; CDR3nt: TGTGCCAGCAGCCCGAACAGGGGAAAGACCCAGTACTTC
v_gene: TRBV7-2; abundance: NA; j_gene: TRBJ2-5; d_gene: NA; CDR3aa: CASSGERLETQYF; CDR3nt: TGTGCCAGCTCAGGGGAGAGACTAGAGACCCAGTACTTC
v_gene: TRBV6-5; abundance: NA; j_gene: TRBJ2-1; d_gene: TRBD2; CDR3aa: CASSFLAGGRGAEQFF; CDR3nt: TGTGCCAGCAGTTTTCTAGCGGGAGGACGAGGAGCTGAGCAGTTCTTC
v_gene: TRBV28; abundance: NA; j_gene: TRBJ2-1; d_gene: NA; CDR3aa: CASSTGPFEQFF; CDR3nt: TGTGCCAGCAGTACCGGCCCCTTTGAGCAGTTCTTC
v_gene: TRBV14; abundance: NA; j_gene: TRBJ2-3; d_gene: NA; CDR3aa: CASSQDAGTDTQYF; CDR3nt: TGTGCCAGCAGCCAAGATGCGGGCACAGATACGCAGTATTTT
v_gene: TRBV19; abundance: NA; j_gene: TRBJ1-5; d_gene: TRBD1; CDR3aa: CASSIGGTVFNQPQHF; CDR3nt: TGTGCCAGTAGTATCGGGGGGACAGTGTTCAATCAGCCCCAGCATTTT
v_gene: TRBV5-1; abundance: NA; j_gene: TRBJ2-5; d_gene: NA; CDR3aa: CASSLFLDQETQYF; CDR3nt: TGCGCCAGCAGCCTATTTCTAGACCAAGAGACCCAGTACTTC
v_gene: TRBV6-1; abundance: few; j_gene: TRBJ1-2; d_gene: NA; CDR3aa: CASIGTGSSDGYTF; CDR3nt: TGTGCCAGCATTGGCACCGGGTCGAGCGATGGCTACACCTTC
v_gene: TRBV5-1; abundance: NA; j_gene: TRBJ2-3; d_gene: TRBD2; CDR3aa: CASSLGLAGPPQDTQYF; CDR3nt: TGCGCCAGCAGCTTGGGACTAGCGGGACCACCTCAAGATACGCAGTATTTT
v_gene: TRBV10-3; abundance: NA; j_gene: TRBJ2-1; d_gene: TRBD1; CDR3aa: CAISTRDRDNEQFF; CDR3nt: TGTGCCATCAGCACCCGGGACAGGGACAATGAGCAGTTCTTC
v_gene: TRBV7-6; abundance: NA; j_gene: TRBJ2-7; d_gene: TRBD1; CDR3aa: CASSPGTVSYEQYF; CDR3nt: TGTGCCAGCAGCCCGGGGACAGTATCCTACGAGCAGTACTTC
v_gene: TRBV18; abundance: NA; j_gene: TRBJ1-4; d_gene: TRBD1; CDR3aa: CASSPPYRGDEKLFF; CDR3nt: TGTGCCAGCTCACCACCGTACAGGGGGGATGAAAAACTGTTTTTT
v_gene: TRBV25-1; abundance: NA; j_gene: TRBJ2-5; d_gene: NA; CDR3aa: CASSIRLAGNRETQYF; CDR3nt: TGTGCCAGCAGTATCCGACTGGCGGGGAATAGAGAGACCCAGTACTTC
v_gene: TRBV7-2; abundance: NA; j_gene: TRBJ2-7; d_gene: TRBD1; CDR3aa: CASRTGGYEQYF; CDR3nt: TGTGCCAGCAGAACAGGGGGCTACGAGCAGTACTTC
v_gene: TRBV19; abundance: NA; j_gene: TRBJ2-7; d_gene: TRBD1; CDR3aa: CASSITGQGRYEQYF; CDR3nt: TGTGCCAGTAGTATTACGGGACAGGGTCGATACGAGCAGTACTTC
v_gene: TRBV5-4; abundance: NA; j_gene: TRBJ1-4; d_gene: NA; CDR3aa: CASSQGKGPNEKLFF; CDR3nt: TGTGCCAGCAGCCAGGGAAAGGGCCCTAATGAAAAACTGTTTTTT
v_gene: TRBV5-4; abundance: NA; j_gene: TRBJ2-5; d_gene: NA; CDR3aa: CASSLGRRETQYF; CDR3nt: TGTGCCAGCAGCTTGGGTAGGCGAGAGACCCAGTACTTC
v_gene: TRBV5-1; abundance: NA; j_gene: TRBJ2-7; d_gene: NA; CDR3aa: CASSLGSGDLYEQYF; CDR3nt: TGCGCCAGCAGCTTGGGATCAGGGGATCTCTACGAGCAGTACTTC
v_gene: TRBV7-9; abundance: NA; j_gene: TRBJ1-1; d_gene: NA; CDR3aa: CASSFVGNAAFF; CDR3nt: TGTGCCAGCAGCTTTGTGGGAAATGCGGCTTTCTTT
v_gene: TRBV5-5; abundance: NA; j_gene: TRBJ1-5; d_gene: NA; CDR3aa: CASSFVDSNQPQHF; CDR3nt: TGTGCCAGCAGCTTTGTAGATAGCAATCAGCCCCAGCATTTT
v_gene: TRBV28; abundance: NA; j_gene: TRBJ1-3; d_gene: TRBD1; CDR3aa: CASSSDRVSPIYF; CDR3nt: TGTGCCAGCAGCTCGGACAGGGTCTCTCCCATATATTTT
v_gene: TRBV7-2; abundance: once; j_gene: TRBJ2-5; d_gene: NA; CDR3aa: CASSLAGLETQYF; CDR3nt: TGTGCCAGCAGCTTAGCAGGGTTAGAGACCCAGTACTTC
v_gene: TRBV4-1; abundance: NA; j_gene: TRBJ1-5; d_gene: NA; CDR3aa: CASSQDLTVKQPQHF; CDR3nt: TGCGCCAGCAGCCAAGATCTGACAGTAAAACAGCCCCAGCATTTT
v_gene: TRBV4-2; abundance: NA; j_gene: TRBJ2-1; d_gene: NA; CDR3aa: CASSQAEGYNEQFF; CDR3nt: TGTGCCAGCAGCCAAGCGGAGGGCTACAATGAGCAGTTCTTC
v_gene: TRBV30; abundance: NA; j_gene: TRBJ2-7; d_gene: NA; CDR3aa: CAWSEGGPSYEQYF; CDR3nt: TGTGCCTGGAGTGAGGGAGGACCTTCCTACGAGCAGTACTTC